These T cell receptor beta chains were read from a single sample in a study of siplizumab effects on memory and regulatory T cells. The protocol was immunoSEQ multiplex PCR, while the TCRdb copy is restricted to in-frame clones and leaves out a portion. The sample records tens of thousands of clones, around 97% being singletons. Sequenced material: naive CD4+ T cells sorted from blood. These TCRs come from a human donor in good health. The CDR3 runs from the conserved cysteine through the conserved F or W. A D gene is named only where the DNA matches it firmly.

d_gene	len	v_gene	j_gene	CDR3nt	CDR3aa
NA	14	TRBV7-2	TRBJ2-7	TGTGCCAGCAGCTTAGTTCTCGGGTCCTACGAGCAGTACTTC	CASSLVLGSYEQYF
NA	15	TRBV4-3	TRBJ1-3	TGCGCCAGCAGCCAAGACTTATTGGGGGGAAACACCATATATTTT	CASSQDLLGGNTIYF
TRBD1	15	TRBV28	TRBJ2-7	TGTGCCAGCAGTCCGACAGGGGGCATCGTTTACGAGCAGTACTTC	CASSPTGGIVYEQYF
NA	13	TRBV6-5	TRBJ1-2	TGTGCCAGCTCTTGGGGCGGTAACTATGGCTACACCTTC	CASSWGGNYGYTF
NA	16	TRBV9	TRBJ2-3	TGTGCCAGCAGCGTATCGGGGGACAGTTCCACAGATACGCAGTATTTT	CASSVSGDSSTDTQYF
NA	13	TRBV6-1	TRBJ1-5	TGTGCCAGCAGTGAAGCTGGGGCTCAGCCCCAGCATTTT	CASSEAGAQPQHF
NA	12	TRBV30	TRBJ1-1	TGTGCCTGGACGCTGGGGGACGCTGAAGCTTTCTTT	CAWTLGDAEAFF
NA	15	TRBV5-1	TRBJ2-1	TGCGCCAGCAGCTTGAAGCTACGGACGGACGATGAGCAGTTCTTC	CASSLKLRTDDEQFF
NA	13	TRBV5-3	TRBJ2-7	TGTGCCAGAAGCTTATCCGGGACGTACGAGCAGTACTTC	CARSLSGTYEQYF
NA	12	TRBV30	TRBJ2-5	TGTGCCTGGAGACTATCTCCGAAGACCCAGTACTTC	CAWRLSPKTQYF
NA	16	TRBV5-1	TRBJ1-1	TGCGCCAGCAGCGCTGGGGGGAGGGGTCCGAACACTGAAGCTTTCTTT	CASSAGGRGPNTEAFF